These 29 T cell receptor beta chains originate from one sample sequenced in a study of blood T cell repertoires in COVID-19. Sequencing used immunoSEQ multiplex PCR; TCRdb keeps in-frame clones, though not all of them. The sample includes 250,000 to 350,000 clones, about nine tenths seen only once; the top ten take about 11%. The specimen sequenced was peripheral blood. The receptors stem from a woman in her 30s with COVID-19, enrolled during active disease.

This clone showed up just once. This chain joins TRBV24-1 and TRBJ1-6; 7 bases match TRBD1. The ends lost 3 bases at V and 7 bases at J; junction bases unmatched: 2. CDR1 KGHDR and CDR2 SFDVKD come from the germline V gene. This CDR3 is built from 14 residues. The CDR3 loop reads CATSDTGQNSPLHF. DNA for the CDR3: TGTGCCACCAGTGATACGGGACAGAATTCACCCCTCCACTTT.

The table lists this clone with a few counts. V is TRBV28 and J is TRBJ2-7, with D tentatively TRBD2 (6 bases). CDR1 and CDR2 (germline): MDHEN, SYDVKM. V was cut by 5 bases and J by 2 bases, with 13 bases left in between. The CDR3 sequence is 14 residues long. In nucleotides, the CDR3 is TGTGCCAGCAGTCTCCGGGACTTAGCCTACGAGCAGTACTTC. Translating it yields CASSLRDLAYEQYF.

The chain employs TRBV12-3 or TRBV12-4 and TRBJ2-7; TRBD1 is a possible D gene (5 bases). CDR3 length: 13 residues. The V gene lost 7 bases and the J gene lost 1 base, with 11 bases spanning the gap. CDR3 in DNA: TGTGCCAGCAAGGGGTCTACTTCCTACGAGCAGTACTTC. Translation gives CASKGSTSYEQYF.

This clone was found a few times. The V call is TRBV21-1, the J call TRBJ1-5; the listed D gene, TRBD1, was not tested against the DNA. TRBV21-1 is designated a pseudogene. This CDR3 is built from 16 residues. The CDR3 sequence: CASTEKDRGLGQPQHF. The CDR3 DNA reads TGTGCCAGCACCGAAAAGGACAGGGGGCTTGGCCAGCCCCAGCATTTT.

The rearrangement joins TRBV9 to TRBJ2-7, with 14 bases matching TRBD2. Germline assignment: CDR1 SGDLS and CDR2 YYNGEE. This CDR3 spans 14 amino acids. The junction had 3 bases not matched to a gene; V was cut back by 3 bases and J by 7 bases. In nucleotides, the CDR3 is TGTGCCAGCAGCGGACTAGCGGGAGGGGGAGAGCAGTACTTC. Translating gives CASSGLAGGGEQYF.

This clone was picked up a small number of times. The chain couples TRBV3-1 (or the pseudogene TRBV3-2) to TRBJ1-1; TRBD1 might be the D (6 bases). There are 11 residues in the CDR3. Germline-derived CDR1 and CDR2 are LGHDT and YNNKEL (reference sequence). The germline V and J ends were trimmed by 1 base and 10 bases, with 7 bases remaining between them. The DNA for the CDR3 is TGTGCCAGCAGCCAAGGACAGGTAGCTTTCTTT. Translated, it gives CASSQGQVAFF.

This clone was counted a single time. V and J are TRBV7-3 and TRBJ2-1; 13 bases map to TRBD2. The CDR3 has 15 residues. Germline V lookup: CDR1 SGHTA, CDR2 FQGTGA. V shed 5 bases, J shed 5 bases, and the junction held 3 bases outside the gene matches. In DNA, the CDR3 is TGTGCCAGCAGCCAACTAGCGGGAGGGCACAATGAGCAGTTCTTC. Encoded protein: CASSQLAGGHNEQFF.

The sample holds one count of this clone. V and J are TRBV2 and TRBJ1-2; TRBD1 might be the D (5 bases). Germline V gene data show CDR1 as SNHLY and CDR2 as FYNNEI. Trimming pared 2 bases from V and 7 bases from J, leaving 17 bases between. The CDR3 spans 15 residues. The CDR3 DNA follows: TGTGCCAGCAGTGAATTTCGAGACAGAGACTCTGGCTACACCTTC. Encoded protein: CASSEFRDRDSGYTF. The variable domain in full, completed from reference TRBV2 and TRBJ1-2, reads EPEVTQTPSHQVTQMGQEVILRCVPISNHLYFYWYRQILGQKVEFLVSFYNNEISEKSEIFDDQFSVERPDGSNFTLKIRSTKLEDSAMYFCASSEFRDRDSGYTFGSGTRLTVV.

The genes are TRBV4-3 and TRBJ2-5; a possible D gene is TRBD2 (5 bases). The CDR3 contains 16 residues. Germline V gene lookup returns CDR1 LGHNA and CDR2 YSLEER. Trimming cost V 0 bases and J 5 bases, with 16 bases left between them. The DNA for the CDR3 is TGCGCCAGCAGCCAAGATTGGAGGACCTCGGGCGAGACCCAGTACTTC. The encoded protein is CASSQDWRTSGETQYF.

The chain combines TRBV3-1 (or the pseudogene TRBV3-2) with TRBJ2-2; TRBD2 matches at 10 bases. Germline CDR1 reads LGHDT; CDR2 reads YNNKEL (reference sequence). The J segment lost 8 bases and the V segment lost 5 bases, leaving 5 bases of the junction unmatched. The CDR3 extends over 14 amino acids. This CDR3 is CASSFGLAVGELFF. CDR3 coding DNA: TGTGCCAGCAGCTTTGGACTAGCGGTTGGGGAGCTGTTTTTT.

Concerning this clone itself: The sample contains more than one DNA sequence encoding this CDR3. The CDR3 region has the DNA TGTGCCAGCAGGGCGGGGAACTATGGCTACACCTTC. It yields the protein CASRAGNYGYTF. The chain couples TRBV28 to TRBJ1-2; D uncertain. Trimming left V 6 bases short and J 2 bases short, with 7 bases between. CDR3 size: 12 residues. CDR1 and CDR2 (germline): MDHEN, SYDVKM.

The chain carries TRBV3-1 (or the pseudogene TRBV3-2) and TRBJ1-2; D might be TRBD1 (5 bases). Germline V lookup: CDR1 LGHDT, CDR2 YNNKEL (reference sequence). V lost 2 bases and J lost 0, with 10 bases in between. The CDR3 loop spans 15 amino acids. CDR3 DNA sequence: TGTGCCAGCAGCCAAAGACAGTTATCTAACTATGGCTACACCTTC. Translating it yields CASSQRQLSNYGYTF.

The chain couples TRBV2 to TRBJ1-3; 7 nucleotides line up with TRBD1. This CDR3 has 15 residues. With 7 bases clipped from V and 4 bases from J, the junction kept 10 bases outside the gene matches. Germline V gene data show CDR1 as SNHLY and CDR2 as FYNNEI. For the CDR3, the DNA is TGTGCCAGCACGGGACAGAAGGGAGACGGAAACACCATATATTTT. Its translation is CASTGQKGDGNTIYF.

This chain joins TRBV7-8 and TRBJ2-3, with 7 bases aligning to TRBD1. The CDR3 totals 18 residues. Germline V gives CDR1 SGHVS, CDR2 FQNEAQ. Germline trimming cut 4 bases from V and 1 base from J; bases unmatched to any gene: 14. DNA of the CDR3: TGTGCCAGCAGCTCTAGGGGGCGTGGCGGTACTCGCACAGATACGCAGTATTTT. Protein: CASSSRGRGGTRTDTQYF.

This clone was counted once. The chain couples TRBV5-4 to TRBJ2-5; 8 bases match TRBD2. This CDR3 has 16 residues. With 4 bases clipped from V and 6 bases from J, the junction kept 14 bases outside the gene matches. The germline gives CDR1 SGHNT, CDR2 YYREEE (reference sequence). CDR3 nucleotides: TGTGCCAGCAGCCCTCCCACTAGCGGCCTGGGCAAGACCCAGTACTTC. It is translated as CASSPPTSGLGKTQYF.

This clone was found once. V is TRBV2 and J is TRBJ1-2; 8 bases agree with TRBD1. Per the germline V gene, CDR1 is SNHLY and CDR2 is FYNNEI. The V and J ends lost 4 bases and 8 bases, in that order; junction bases with no gene match: 3. The CDR3 length is 12 residues. The DNA of the CDR3 is TGTGCCAGCAGTGGAGCAGGGGGCGGCTACACCTTC. This translates into CASSGAGGGYTF. The variable domain in full, completed from reference TRBV2 and TRBJ1-2, reads EPEVTQTPSHQVTQMGQEVILRCVPISNHLYFYWYRQILGQKVEFLVSFYNNEISEKSEIFDDQFSVERPDGSNFTLKIRSTKLEDSAMYFCASSGAGGGYTFGSGTRLTVV.

The genes are TRBV5-1 and TRBJ2-5, with D possibly matching TRBD1 (5 bases). The CDR3 length is 15 residues. The V gene lost 3 bases and the J gene lost 0 bases, with 12 bases spanning the gap. In germline, CDR1 is SGHRS, CDR2 YFSETQ. CDR3 loop: CASSSSTVDQETQYF. In DNA form, the CDR3 reads TGCGCCAGCAGCTCTTCGACAGTCGACCAAGAGACCCAGTACTTC.

The chain couples TRBV10-3 to TRBJ1-1, with D perhaps matching TRBD1 (5 bases). Trimming removed 3 bases at V and 9 bases at J, with 11 bases between. Germline CDR1 ENHRY, CDR2 SYGVKD. The CDR3 runs 12 residues. The chain's CDR3 is CAISEWGEQAFF. In DNA form, the CDR3 reads TGTGCCATCAGTGAATGGGGGGAACAAGCTTTCTTT.

The V gene is TRBV7-3, the J gene TRBJ2-1, with TRBD2 identical over 12 bases. The J segment lost 10 bases and the V segment lost 5 bases, leaving 21 bases of the junction unmatched. Germline V CDR1 and CDR2: SGHTA, FQGTGA. The CDR3 spans 19 residues. The CDR3 DNA follows: TGTGCCAGCAGCCCAAGGGTACTAGCGGGAGGCCCTACGATGAGCGAGCAGTTCTTC. Translation: CASSPRVLAGGPTMSEQFF.

The chain employs TRBV5-1 and TRBJ2-5; D unclear. The CDR3 loop spans 14 amino acids. Between the trimmed V and J ends, which lost 0 bases and 1 base, there was a span of 7 bases. The germline V gene encodes CDR1 SGHRS and CDR2 YFSETQ. Here the CDR3 DNA reads TGCGCCAGCAGCTTGGTGAGCGCCCAAGAGACCCAGTACTTC. Translating it yields CASSLVSAQETQYF.

The CDR3 loop is CASSPVRRISEHEQYF. The CDR3 DNA sequence: TGTGCCAGCTCACCAGTAAGGAGGATTAGCGAGCACGAGCAGTACTTC. The chain is built from TRBV18 and TRBJ2-7; maybe TRBD2 (5 bases). The germline V gene encodes CDR1 KGHSH and CDR2 LQKENI. The V end was cut by 2 bases, the J end by 5 bases, with 19 bases between. The CDR3 loop spans 16 amino acids.

V gene TRBV5-1 combines with J gene TRBJ2-3; TRBD1 matches 9 bases. There are 17 residues in the CDR3. The germline V gene has CDR1 SGHRS and CDR2 YFSETQ. V lost 1 base, J lost 0 bases, and 6 bases stayed unmatched. In DNA, the CDR3 is TGCGCCAGCAGCTTGATGGGACAGGGATTTAGCACAGATACGCAGTATTTT. Translated, it gives CASSLMGQGFSTDTQYF.

The CDR3 DNA follows: TGTGCCAGTAGTATGGCTAGCGGGATTTTGAATGAGCAGTTCTTC. Its translation: CASSMASGILNEQFF. The V gene is TRBV19, the J gene TRBJ2-1, with 9 bases lining up with TRBD2. Looked up from germline, CDR1 is LNHDA and CDR2 is SQIVND (reference sequence). The CDR3 spans 15 residues. V lost 3 bases, J lost 7 bases, and 7 bases stayed unmatched.

The chain recombines TRBV18 with TRBJ2-7; no clear D. Germline V gene data show CDR1 as KGHSH and CDR2 as LQKENI. The CDR3 is 15 residues long. V gave up 0 bases and J gave up 2 bases, with 11 bases separating them. CDR3 DNA: TGTGCCAGCTCACCACCGAGGCTAGGTGCCTACGAGCAGTACTTC. Protein sequence: CASSPPRLGAYEQYF.

The chain combines TRBV7-2 with TRBJ2-5; maybe TRBD1 (5 bases). This CDR3 comprises 16 residues. The germline V and J ends were trimmed by 1 base and 5 bases, with 17 bases remaining between them. CDR1 is SGHTA, CDR2 FQGNSA, per germline. Here the CDR3 DNA reads TGTGCCAGCAGCTTAGTCGTCCCAGGGCTGGGGGAGACCCAGTACTTC. It translates to CASSLVVPGLGETQYF.

This sequence joins TRBV2 and TRBJ2-1; D possibly corresponds to TRBD2 (6 bases). Between the trimmed V and J ends, which lost 3 bases and 5 bases, there was a span of 20 bases. Per the germline V gene, CDR1 is SNHLY and CDR2 is FYNNEI. The CDR3 covers 17 residues. CDR3 loop: CASSERGGPPLDNEQFF. The DNA of the CDR3 is TGTGCCAGCAGTGAGCGAGGAGGGCCGCCCCTTGACAATGAGCAGTTCTTC.

V is TRBV4-2 and J is TRBJ2-5; 7 bases map to TRBD2. CDR1 and CDR2 from the germline V gene are LGHNA and YNFKEQ. CDR3 length: 16 residues. Trimming removed 5 bases from V and 2 bases from J; junction bases left unmatched: 11. The CDR3 region has the DNA TGTGCCAGCAGCTTGCCGGGTAGCGGGCCGCAAGAGACCCAGTACTTC. Protein sequence: CASSLPGSGPQETQYF.

This chain uses TRBV28 with TRBJ1-2; a possible D gene is TRBD1 (5 bases). V was shortened by 6 bases and J by 3 bases, with 5 bases between the two germline ends. CDR3 size: 11 residues. Germline V gives CDR1 MDHEN, CDR2 SYDVKM. Here the CDR3 DNA reads TGTGCCAGCAGAGGGGACTATGGCTACACCTTC. This translates into CASRGDYGYTF.

The rearrangement links TRBV11-2 to TRBJ2-7; TRBD1 agrees at 7 bases. This CDR3 comprises 16 residues. Germline-derived CDR1 and CDR2 are SGHAT and FQNNGV. Trimming took 4 bases from V and 0 from J; bases not matched to a gene: 9. In DNA form, the CDR3 reads TGTGCCAGCAGCTCGCCCCGGACAGGTAGCTCCTACGAGCAGTACTTC. Its protein product is CASSSPRTGSSYEQYF.